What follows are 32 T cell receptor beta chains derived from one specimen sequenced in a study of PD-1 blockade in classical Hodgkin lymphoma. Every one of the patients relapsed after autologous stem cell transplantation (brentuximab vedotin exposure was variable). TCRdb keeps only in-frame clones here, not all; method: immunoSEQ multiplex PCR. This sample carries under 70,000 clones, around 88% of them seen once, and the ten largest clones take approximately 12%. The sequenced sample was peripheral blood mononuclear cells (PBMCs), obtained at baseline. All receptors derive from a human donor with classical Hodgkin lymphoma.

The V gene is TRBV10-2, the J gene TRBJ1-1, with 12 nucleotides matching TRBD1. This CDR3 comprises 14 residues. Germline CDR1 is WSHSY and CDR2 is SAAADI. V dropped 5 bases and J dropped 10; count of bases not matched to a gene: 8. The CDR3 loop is CASSLGTGGGGAFF. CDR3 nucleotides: TGCGCCAGCAGTTTAGGGACAGGGGGCGGAGGAGCTTTCTTT.

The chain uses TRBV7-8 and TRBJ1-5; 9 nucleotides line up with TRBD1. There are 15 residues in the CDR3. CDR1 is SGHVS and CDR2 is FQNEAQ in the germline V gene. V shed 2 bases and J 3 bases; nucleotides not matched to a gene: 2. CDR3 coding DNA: TGTGCCAGCAGCTTACGGGACAGGGACAATCAGCCCCAGCATTTT. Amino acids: CASSLRDRDNQPQHF.

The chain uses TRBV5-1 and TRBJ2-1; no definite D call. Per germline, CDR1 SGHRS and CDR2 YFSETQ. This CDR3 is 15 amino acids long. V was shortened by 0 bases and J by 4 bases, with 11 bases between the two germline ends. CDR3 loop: CASSLADLSYNEQFF. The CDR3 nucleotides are TGCGCCAGCAGCTTGGCCGACCTGTCGTACAATGAGCAGTTCTTC.

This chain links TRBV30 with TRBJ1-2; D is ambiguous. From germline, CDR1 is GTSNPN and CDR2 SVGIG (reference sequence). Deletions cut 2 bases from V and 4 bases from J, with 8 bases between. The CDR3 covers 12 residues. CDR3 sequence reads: CAWSHGSYGYTF. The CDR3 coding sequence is TGTGCCTGGAGTCATGGGTCCTATGGCTACACCTTC.

CDR3 bases: TGTGAGGAGAGGGGCGAGCAGTACTTC. It translates to CEERGEQYF. This chain connects TRBV9 to TRBJ2-7; D may correspond to TRBD1 or TRBD2 (5 bases each). The germline V gene encodes CDR1 SGDLS and CDR2 YYNGEE. The CDR3 sequence is 9 residues long.

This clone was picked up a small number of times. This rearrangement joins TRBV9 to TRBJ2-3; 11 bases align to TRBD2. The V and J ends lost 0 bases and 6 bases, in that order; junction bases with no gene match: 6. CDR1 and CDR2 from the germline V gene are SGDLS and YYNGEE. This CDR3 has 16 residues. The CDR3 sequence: CASSVALAGGGDTQYF. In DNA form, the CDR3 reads TGTGCCAGCAGCGTAGCCCTAGCGGGGGGAGGTGATACGCAGTATTTT.

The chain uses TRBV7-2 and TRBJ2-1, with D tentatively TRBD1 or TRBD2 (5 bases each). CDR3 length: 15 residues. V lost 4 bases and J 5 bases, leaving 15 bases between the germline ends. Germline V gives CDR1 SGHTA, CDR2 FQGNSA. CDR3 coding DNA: TGTGCCAGCAGCTGGGGGTCCGCACGAAACAATGAGCAGTTCTTC. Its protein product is CASSWGSARNNEQFF.

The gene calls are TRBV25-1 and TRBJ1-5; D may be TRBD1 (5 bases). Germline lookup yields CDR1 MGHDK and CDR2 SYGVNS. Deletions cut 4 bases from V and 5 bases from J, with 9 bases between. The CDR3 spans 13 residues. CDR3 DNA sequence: TGTGCCAGCAGTGCCCCGGGGGATCAGCCCCAGCATTTT. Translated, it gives CASSAPGDQPQHF.

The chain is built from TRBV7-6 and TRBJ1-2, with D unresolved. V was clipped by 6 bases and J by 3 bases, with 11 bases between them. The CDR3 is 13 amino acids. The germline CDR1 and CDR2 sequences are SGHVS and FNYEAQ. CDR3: CASSLPKHYGYTF. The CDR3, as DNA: TGTGCCAGCAGTTTACCAAAACACTATGGCTACACCTTC.

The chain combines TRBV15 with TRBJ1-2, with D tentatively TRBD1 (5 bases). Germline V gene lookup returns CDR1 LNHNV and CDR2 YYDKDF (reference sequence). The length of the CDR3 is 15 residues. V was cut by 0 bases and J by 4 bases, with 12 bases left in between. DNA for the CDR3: TGTGCCACCAGCAGAGACGGGGGTCAGATCTATGGCTACACCTTC. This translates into CATSRDGGQIYGYTF.

Here the CDR3 DNA reads TGTGCCAGCAGTTCCCAGACAGGGGCTAATGAAAAACTGTTTTTT. Its translation: CASSSQTGANEKLFF. This chain links TRBV6-6 with TRBJ1-4; 8 bases line up with TRBD1. V lost 4 bases, J lost 3 bases, and 4 bases stayed unmatched. The CDR3 totals 15 residues. CDR1 and CDR2 (germline): MNHNY, SVGAGI (reference sequence).

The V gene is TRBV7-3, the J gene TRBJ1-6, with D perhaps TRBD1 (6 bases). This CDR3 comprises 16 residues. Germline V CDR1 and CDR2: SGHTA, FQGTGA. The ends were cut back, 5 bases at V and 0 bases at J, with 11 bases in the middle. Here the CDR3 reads CASSLDSSSYNSPLHF. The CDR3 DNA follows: TGTGCCAGCAGCCTGGACAGTAGCTCCTATAATTCACCCCTCCACTTT.

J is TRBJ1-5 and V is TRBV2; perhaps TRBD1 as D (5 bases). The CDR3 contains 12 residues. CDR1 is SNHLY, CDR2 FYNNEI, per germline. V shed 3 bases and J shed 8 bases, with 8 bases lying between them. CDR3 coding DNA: TGTGCCAGCAGTGATTTGGGGGAGCCCCAGCATTTT. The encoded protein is CASSDLGEPQHF.

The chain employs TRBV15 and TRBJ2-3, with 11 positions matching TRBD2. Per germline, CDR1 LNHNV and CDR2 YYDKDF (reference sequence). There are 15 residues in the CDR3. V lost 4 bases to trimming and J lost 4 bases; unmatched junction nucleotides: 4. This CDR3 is CATSNRLAGSDTQYF. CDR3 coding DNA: TGTGCCACCAGCAACAGACTAGCGGGGTCAGATACGCAGTATTTT. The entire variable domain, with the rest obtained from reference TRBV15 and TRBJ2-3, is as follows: DAMVIQNPRYQVTQFGKPVTLSCSQTLNHNVMYWYQQKSSQAPKLLFHYYDKDFNNEADTPDNFQSRRPNTSFCFLDIRSPGLGDTAMYLCATSNRLAGSDTQYFGPGTRLTVL.

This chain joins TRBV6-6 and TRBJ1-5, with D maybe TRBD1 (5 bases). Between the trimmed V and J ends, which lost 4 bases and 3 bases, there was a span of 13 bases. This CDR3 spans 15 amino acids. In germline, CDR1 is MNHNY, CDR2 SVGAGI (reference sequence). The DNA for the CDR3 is TGTGCCAGCAGTTTCGGCAGGGTTGACAATCAGCCCCAGCATTTT. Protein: CASSFGRVDNQPQHF.

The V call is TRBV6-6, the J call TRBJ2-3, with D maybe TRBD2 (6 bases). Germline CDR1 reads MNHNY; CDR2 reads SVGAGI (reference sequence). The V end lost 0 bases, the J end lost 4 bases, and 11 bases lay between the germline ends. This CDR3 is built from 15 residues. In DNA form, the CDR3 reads TGTGCCAGCAGTTACTCGCTGGAGGGTGCAGATACGCAGTATTTT. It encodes CASSYSLEGADTQYF.

This chain's CDR3 is CASSYSNWVSRSGANVLTF. The DNA of the CDR3 is TGTGCCAGCAGTTATTCGAATTGGGTCAGCCGCTCTGGGGCCAACGTCCTGACTTTC. The V call is TRBV6-9, the J call TRBJ2-6; D gene uncertain. The CDR3 extends over 19 amino acids. V gave up 0 bases and J gave up 0 bases, with 15 bases separating them. The germline V gene has CDR1 MNHGY and CDR2 SVAAGI.

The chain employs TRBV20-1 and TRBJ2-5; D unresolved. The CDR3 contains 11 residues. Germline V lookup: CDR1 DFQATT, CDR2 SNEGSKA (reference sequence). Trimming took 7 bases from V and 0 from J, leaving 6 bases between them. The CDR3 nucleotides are TGCAGTGGGGCTAACCAAGAGACCCAGTACTTC. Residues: CSGANQETQYF.

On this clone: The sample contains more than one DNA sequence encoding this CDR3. The CDR3: CASRTGQNTGELFF. CDR3 DNA sequence: TGTGCCAGCAGGACGGGACAGAACACCGGGGAGCTGTTTTTT. The gene calls are TRBV28 and TRBJ2-2; tentatively, D is TRBD1 (6 bases). This CDR3 is 14 amino acids long. CDR1 is MDHEN and CDR2 is SYDVKM in the germline V gene. Trimming took 6 bases from V and 1 from J, leaving 9 bases between them.

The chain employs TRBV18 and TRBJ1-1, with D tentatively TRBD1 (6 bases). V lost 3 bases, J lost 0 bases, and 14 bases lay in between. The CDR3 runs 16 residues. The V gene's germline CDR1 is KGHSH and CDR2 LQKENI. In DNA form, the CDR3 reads TGTGCCAGCTCACCGACAGGACGGGGGGTGAACACTGAAGCTTTCTTT. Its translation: CASSPTGRGVNTEAFF.

In nucleotides, the CDR3 is TGTGCCAGCAGCTCCTATAGCGAGCAGTACTTC. Its translation: CASSSYSEQYF. The chain is built from TRBV7-2 and TRBJ2-7, with D hard to call. Germline values: CDR1 SGHTA, CDR2 FQGNSA. CDR3 length: 11 amino acids. V lost 4 bases to trimming and J lost 6 bases, with 7 bases between them. Filled out from reference TRBV7-2 and TRBJ2-7, the complete variable domain reads GAGVSQSPSNKVTEKGKDVELRCDPISGHTALYWYRQSLGQGLEFLIYFQGNSAPDKSGLPSDRFSAERTGGSVSTLTIQRTQQEDSAVYLCASSSYSEQYFGPGTRLTVT.

DNA for the CDR3: TGTGCCAGCAGCTCGGGACAGGGGAACACTGAAGCTTTCTTT. Translated: CASSSGQGNTEAFF. The chain combines TRBV7-9 with TRBJ1-1; 9 nucleotides match TRBD1. This CDR3 spans 14 amino acids. In germline, CDR1 is SEHNR, CDR2 FQNEAQ (reference sequence). The ends lost 4 bases at V and 1 base at J; junction bases unmatched: 1.

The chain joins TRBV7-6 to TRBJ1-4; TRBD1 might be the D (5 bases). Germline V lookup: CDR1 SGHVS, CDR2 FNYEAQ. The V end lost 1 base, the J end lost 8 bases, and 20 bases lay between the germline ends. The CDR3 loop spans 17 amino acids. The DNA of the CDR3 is TGTGCCAGCAGCTTAGGTCTTCGGGGCTCAATGGGGGAAAAACTGTTTTTT. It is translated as CASSLGLRGSMGEKLFF.

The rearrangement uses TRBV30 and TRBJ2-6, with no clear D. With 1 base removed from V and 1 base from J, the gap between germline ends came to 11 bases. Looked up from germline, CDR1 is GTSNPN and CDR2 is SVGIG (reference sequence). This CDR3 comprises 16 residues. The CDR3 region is CAWSELYPSGANVLTF. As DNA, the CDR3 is TGTGCCTGGAGTGAACTATACCCATCTGGGGCCAACGTCCTGACTTTC.

This CDR3 reads CASSPGTVSAEQFF. CDR3 nucleotides: TGTGCCAGCAGCCCCGGGACCGTCTCGGCTGAGCAGTTCTTC. The chain joins TRBV14 to TRBJ2-1; D tentatively reads TRBD1 or TRBD2 (5 bases each). The V gene lost 4 bases and the J gene lost 9 bases, with 16 bases spanning the gap. CDR3 size: 14 residues. CDR1 and CDR2 from the germline V gene are SGHDN and FVKESK.

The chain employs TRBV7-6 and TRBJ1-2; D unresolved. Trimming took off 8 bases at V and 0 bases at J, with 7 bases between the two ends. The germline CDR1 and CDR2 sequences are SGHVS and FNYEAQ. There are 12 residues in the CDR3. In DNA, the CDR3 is TGTGCCAGCTCGCTGTCTAACTATGGCTACACCTTC. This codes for CASSLSNYGYTF.

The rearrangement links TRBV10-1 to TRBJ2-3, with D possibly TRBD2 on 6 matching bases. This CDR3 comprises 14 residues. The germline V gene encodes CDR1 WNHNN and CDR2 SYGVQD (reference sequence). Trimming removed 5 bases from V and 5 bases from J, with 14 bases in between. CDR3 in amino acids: CASSSSVGGDTQYF. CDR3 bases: TGCGCCAGCAGTTCCTCCGTCGGGGGAGATACGCAGTATTTT.

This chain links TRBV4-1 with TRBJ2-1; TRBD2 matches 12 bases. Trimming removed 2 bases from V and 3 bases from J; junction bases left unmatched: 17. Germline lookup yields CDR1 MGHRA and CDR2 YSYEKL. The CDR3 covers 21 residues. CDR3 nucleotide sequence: TGCGCCAGCAGCCAACTCGGTGTGACTAGCGGGGGATTTTCAAACTACAATGAGCAGTTCTTC. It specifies CASSQLGVTSGGFSNYNEQFF.

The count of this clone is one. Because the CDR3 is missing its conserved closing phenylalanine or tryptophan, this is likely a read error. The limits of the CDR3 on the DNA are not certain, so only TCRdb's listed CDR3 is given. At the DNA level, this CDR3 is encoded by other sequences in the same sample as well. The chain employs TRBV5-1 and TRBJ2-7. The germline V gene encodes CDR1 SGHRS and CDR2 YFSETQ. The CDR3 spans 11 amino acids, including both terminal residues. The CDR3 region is CASSLGGYWGP.

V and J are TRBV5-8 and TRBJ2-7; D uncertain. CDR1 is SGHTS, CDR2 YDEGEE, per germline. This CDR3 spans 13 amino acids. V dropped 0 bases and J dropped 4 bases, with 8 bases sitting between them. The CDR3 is CASSLGVQYEQYF. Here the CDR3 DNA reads TGTGCCAGCAGCTTGGGCGTACAGTACGAGCAGTACTTC.

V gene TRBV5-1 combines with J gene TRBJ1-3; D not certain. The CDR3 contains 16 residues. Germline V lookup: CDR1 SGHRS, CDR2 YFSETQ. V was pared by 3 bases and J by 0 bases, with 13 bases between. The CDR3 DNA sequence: TGCGCCAGCAGCTCCCGACTGCTGGCCTCTGGAAACACCATATATTTT. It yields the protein CASSSRLLASGNTIYF. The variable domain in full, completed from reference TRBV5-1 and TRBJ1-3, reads KAGVTQTPRYLIKTRGQQVTLSCSPISGHRSVSWYQQTPGQGLQFLFEYFSETQRNKGNFPGRFSGRQFSNSRSEMNVSTLELGDSALYLCASSSRLLASGNTIYFGEGSWLTVV.

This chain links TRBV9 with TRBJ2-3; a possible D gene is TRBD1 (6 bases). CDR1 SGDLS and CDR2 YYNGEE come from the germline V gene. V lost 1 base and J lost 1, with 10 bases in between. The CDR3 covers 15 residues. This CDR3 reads CASSVWGRGTDTQYF. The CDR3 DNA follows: TGTGCCAGCAGCGTATGGGGGCGCGGCACAGATACGCAGTATTTT.